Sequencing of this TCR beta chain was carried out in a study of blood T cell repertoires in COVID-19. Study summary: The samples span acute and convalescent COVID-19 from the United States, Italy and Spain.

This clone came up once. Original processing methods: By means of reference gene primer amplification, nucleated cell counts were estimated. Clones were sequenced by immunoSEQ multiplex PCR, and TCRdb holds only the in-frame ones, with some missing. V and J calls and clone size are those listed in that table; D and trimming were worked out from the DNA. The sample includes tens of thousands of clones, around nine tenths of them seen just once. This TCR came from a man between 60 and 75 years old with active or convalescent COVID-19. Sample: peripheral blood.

The CDR3 DNA follows: TGTGCCAGCAGCCCCCGTGTAGCCGACAATGAGCAGTTCTTC. Its protein is CASSPRVADNEQFF. The V call is TRBV5-4, the J call TRBJ2-1; D gene uncertain. This CDR3 comprises 14 residues. Looked up from germline, CDR1 is SGHNT and CDR2 is YYREEE (reference sequence). Trimming pared 4 bases from V and 5 bases from J, leaving 13 bases between.